The 10 T cell receptor beta chains presented below share a single source sample, sequenced in a study of OX40 agonist ivuxolimab in advanced cancers. The repertoire was sequenced with immunoSEQ multiplex PCR; TCRdb's copy has only in-frame clones and lacks some. The sample lists 7,000 to 9,500 clones, 65% to 80% occurring once. Sequencing used CD4+ or CD8+ T cells sorted from blood, obtained in a trial of the OX40 agonist ivuxolimab. The origin of the receptors is an adult with an advanced solid tumor such as melanoma, head and neck, liver or kidney cancer.

The gene calls are TRBV7-9 and TRBJ2-2; no reliable D call. Germline CDR1 and CDR2: SEHNR and FQNEAQ (reference sequence). V lost 8 bases and J 0 bases, leaving 19 bases between the germline ends. This CDR3 comprises 17 residues. The CDR3 loop reads CASRSARADANTGELFF. CDR3 nucleotide sequence: TGTGCCAGCCGGTCCGCCCGGGCAGACGCGAACACCGGGGAGCTGTTTTTT.

This clone was seen just once. The chain uses TRBV21-1 and TRBJ1-3; the table's D call, TRBD1, has no DNA check behind it. TRBV21-1 counts as a pseudogene. The CDR3 spans 15 residues. CDR3 protein: CASGADVSSGNTIYF. The DNA of the CDR3 is TGTGCCAGCGGGGCGGACGTAAGCTCTGGAAACACCATATATTTT.

This rearrangement joins TRBV5-8 to TRBJ1-6; a possible D gene is TRBD1 (5 bases). Germline V CDR1 and CDR2: SGHTS, YDEGEE. This CDR3 region has 14 residues. V was pared by 1 base and J by 7 bases, with 9 bases between. CDR3 region: CASSLTGANSPLHF. In DNA form, the CDR3 reads TGTGCCAGCAGCTTGACAGGAGCCAATTCACCCCTCCACTTT.

The chain employs TRBV7-2 and TRBJ2-4; TRBD2 aligns across 10 bases. In germline, CDR1 is SGHTA, CDR2 FQGNSA. This CDR3 region has 18 residues. V lost 5 bases and J lost 0; bases outside the gene matches: 10. Written as DNA, the CDR3 is TGTGCCAGCAGCCTTCTAGCGGGGGCTACTCTAGCCAAAAACATTCAGTACTTC. Its protein product is CASSLLAGATLAKNIQYF. Full variable domain (remainder filled in from reference TRBV7-2 and TRBJ2-4): GAGVSQSPSNKVTEKGKDVELRCDPISGHTALYWYRQSLGQGLEFLIYFQGNSAPDKSGLPSDRFSAERTGGSVSTLTIQRTQQEDSAVYLCASSLLAGATLAKNIQYFGAGTRLSVL.

This clone is medium-sized (0.01 to 0.1%) by share. The chain uses TRBV27 and TRBJ2-7, with D hard to call. The germline CDR1 and CDR2 sequences are MNHEY and SMNVEV (reference sequence). V was cut by 7 bases and J by 2 bases, with 15 bases left in between. CDR3 length equals 14 residues. CDR3 DNA sequence: TGTGCCAGCAAAACCCAACGCCAGGCCTACGAGCAGTACTTC. This sequence encodes CASKTQRQAYEQYF.

This clone appeared a few times. The chain uses TRBV5-4 and TRBJ2-7; possibly TRBD1 for D (6 bases). Between the trimmed V and J ends, which lost 4 bases and 6 bases, there was a span of 11 bases. The CDR3 length is 12 residues. Germline CDR1 and CDR2: SGHNT and YYREEE (reference sequence). The CDR3 here is CASSLTGSEQYF. CDR3 coding DNA: TGTGCCAGCAGCCTTACAGGGAGCGAGCAGTACTTC.

V and J are TRBV6-6 and TRBJ1-4; tentative D call: TRBD1 (5 bases). V was trimmed by 2 bases and J by 2 bases, leaving 9 bases between them. CDR1 MNHNY and CDR2 SVGAGI come from the germline V gene (reference sequence). The CDR3 covers 15 residues. The CDR3 spells CASSYDRQTNEKLFF. The CDR3 DNA reads TGTGCCAGCAGTTACGACCGACAGACTAATGAAAAACTGTTTTTT.

The chain's CDR3 is CAISPGVSYEQYF. As DNA, the CDR3 is TGTGCCATCAGTCCCGGGGTCTCCTACGAGCAGTACTTC. The J gene is TRBJ2-7, the V gene TRBV10-3, with D possibly matching TRBD2 (5 bases). Per germline, CDR1 ENHRY and CDR2 SYGVKD. This CDR3 has 13 amino acids. V lost 5 bases to trimming and J lost 0 bases, with 8 bases between them.

The rearrangement joins TRBV5-1 to TRBJ2-7; 13 positions agree with TRBD2. The CDR3 runs 15 residues. The V and J ends lost 2 bases and 6 bases, in that order; junction bases with no gene match: 5. Germline CDR1 reads SGHRS; CDR2 reads YFSETQ. CDR3 in amino acids: CASSLTSGGVGEQYF. CDR3 sequence (DNA): TGCGCCAGCAGCTTAACTAGCGGGGGGGTCGGCGAGCAGTACTTC.

V and J are TRBV27 and TRBJ2-1, with D possibly being TRBD2 (6 bases). The germline V and J ends were trimmed by 6 bases and 9 bases, with 9 bases remaining between them. The CDR3 has 11 residues. Germline-derived CDR1 and CDR2 are MNHEY and SMNVEV (reference sequence). CDR3 sequence (DNA): TGTGCCAGCAGGGAGGGTGGTGAGCAGTTCTTC. Translation: CASREGGEQFF.